The rows below give T cell receptor beta chains drawn from one sample of a study of cytomegalovirus exposure and HLA in healthy donors. The assay was immunoSEQ multiplex PCR, and TCRdb's table has in-frame clones only and misses some. Among roughly 100,000 clones listed, around 78% were seen once. Sequenced input: PBMCs. Receptor source: a man aged 35 to 55 in good health and CMV-seronegative. Each CDR3 is given with its conserved first and last residue. A D gene is named only where the DNA matches it firmly. Some rows have no size entry. The others give once, few or many, or a class for an expanded clone.

>TRBD1|few|TRBJ1-1|TRBV7-3|13
CASSQTGQPEAFF
TGTGCCAGCAGCCAGACAGGGCAGCCTGAAGCTTTCTTT
>-|-|TRBJ2-5|TRBV19|13
CASSMWSGETQYF
TGTGCCAGTAGTATGTGGAGCGGAGAGACCCAGTACTTC
>TRBD1|-|TRBJ1-5|TRBV15|13
CATSIVGGQPQHF
TGTGCCACCAGCATCGTAGGGGGCCAGCCCCAGCATTTT
>TRBD1|-|TRBJ1-5|TRBV30|17
CAWSVQGTGVAGQPQHF
TGTGCCTGGAGTGTACAAGGAACAGGGGTTGCCGGGCAGCCCCAGCATTTT
>-|-|TRBJ1-5|TRBV6-5|12
CASSGVGQPQHF
TGTGCCAGCAGCGGGGTCGGGCAGCCCCAGCATTTT
>-|-|TRBJ2-2|TRBV11-2|18
CASSLWDWHTRDTGELFF
TGTGCCAGCAGCTTATGGGACTGGCATACCCGGGACACCGGGGAGCTGTTTTTT
>-|few|TRBJ1-4|TRBV2|14
CASNHRTTNEKLFF
TGTGCCAGCAATCACAGGACAACTAATGAAAAACTGTTTTTT
>TRBD1|-|TRBJ2-7|TRBV6-5|15
CASSYSQGVRDEQYF
TGTGCCAGCAGTTACTCTCAGGGGGTAAGGGACGAGCAGTACTTC
>TRBD2|-|TRBJ2-1|TRBV7-9|13
CAGSGGAADEQFF
TGTGCGGGCAGCGGGGGGGCGGCGGATGAGCAGTTCTTC
>TRBD1|-|TRBJ2-7|TRBV9|13
CASSQGARNEQYF
TGTGCCAGCAGCCAGGGGGCGAGGAACGAGCAGTACTTC
>TRBD2|-|TRBJ2-1|TRBV6-4|17
CASSDTGTSGGRNEQFF
TGTGCCAGCAGTGACACCGGGACTAGCGGGGGGCGCAATGAGCAGTTCTTC
>TRBD1|-|TRBJ2-5|TRBV7-7|14
CASSLEQGIETQYF
TGTGCTAGCAGCTTAGAACAGGGGATAGAGACCCAGTACTTC
>-|few|TRBJ1-3|TRBV4-1|17
CASSQAAAGGSGNTIYF
TGCGCCAGCAGCCAGGCGGCGGCGGGGGGCTCTGGAAACACCATATATTTT
>-|-|TRBJ2-2|TRBV7-9|14
CASSLAGNTGELFF
TGTGCCAGCAGCTTAGCAGGAAACACCGGGGAGTTGTTTTTT
>-|-|TRBJ2-7|TRBV13|13
CASSFGTSYEQYF
TGTGCCAGCAGCTTCGGGACAAGCTACGAGCAGTACTTC
>-|once|TRBJ1-2|TRBV10-3|13
CAISAGANYGYTF
TGTGCCATCAGTGCAGGGGCTAACTATGGCTACACCTTC
>TRBD2|-|TRBJ2-7|TRBV27|17
CASSPNRPSGGAYEQYF
TGTGCCAGCAGCCCAAACCGACCTAGCGGGGGGGCCTACGAGCAGTACTTC
>TRBD1|-|TRBJ1-2|TRBV19|16
CASRIPPGTGGAGYTF
TGTGCCAGTAGGATCCCCCCCGGGACAGGGGGCGCCGGCTACACCTTC
>TRBD1|-|TRBJ2-7|TRBV2|14
CASRLDRASYEQYF
TGTGCCAGCAGACTGGACAGGGCCTCCTACGAGCAGTACTTC
>-|-|TRBJ2-7|TRBV5-8|15
CASSLSIQEQREQYF
TGTGCCAGCAGCTTATCGATACAGGAACAACGCGAGCAGTACTTC
>TRBD1|-|TRBJ2-1|TRBV2|16
CASIKGAGPPYNEQFF
TGTGCCAGCATTAAGGGGGCTGGTCCTCCTTACAATGAGCAGTTCTTC
>-|-|TRBJ2-5|TRBV11-3|8
CASSPGDF
TGTGCCAGCAGCCCCGGGGACTTC
>-|-|TRBJ2-7|TRBV2|15
CASSAGQNLSYEQYF
TGTGCCAGCAGTGCCGGACAGAACCTCTCCTACGAGCAGTACTTC
>-|-|TRBJ2-2|TRBV9|16
CASSVATSGRTGELFF
TGTGCCAGCAGCGTAGCGACCTCTGGGAGGACCGGGGAGCTGTTTTTT
>TRBD1|few|TRBJ1-1|TRBV6-5|12
CASSFRQGEAFF
TGTGCCAGCAGTTTTCGACAGGGCGAAGCTTTCTTT
>TRBD1|once|TRBJ2-7|TRBV18|14
CASSPGQGAREQYF
TGTGCCAGCTCACCGGGACAGGGGGCGCGAGAGCAGTACTTC
>-|-|TRBJ1-2|TRBV6-6|12
CASSPREYGYTF
TGTGCCAGCAGTCCCCGGGAGTATGGCTACACCTTC
>TRBD1|-|TRBJ2-4|TRBV7-6|18
CASSKQAGTGGPGNIQYF
TGTGCCAGCAGCAAACAAGCCGGGACAGGGGGCCCTGGAAACATTCAGTACTTC
>TRBD2|-|TRBJ2-1|TRBV27|19
CASSLLPGLAGGANNEQFF
TGTGCCAGCAGTTTACTCCCGGGACTAGCGGGGGGGGCTAACAATGAGCAGTTCTTC
>-|-|TRBJ1-4|TRBV7-2|16
CASSPPGLGAGEKLFF
TGTGCCAGCAGCCCACCCGGGCTGGGGGCCGGGGAAAAACTGTTTTTT
>TRBD2|-|TRBJ2-2|TRBV5-8|17
CASSFPLAGSDTGELFF
TGTGCCAGCAGCTTTCCACTAGCGGGGAGTGACACCGGGGAGCTGTTTTTT
>-|few|TRBJ1-5|TRBV7-6|16
CASSLNSGDGNQPQHF
TGTGCCAGCAGCTTAAATTCCGGGGATGGCAATCAGCCCCAGCATTTT
>TRBD1|-|TRBJ1-3|TRBV2|18
CASSDWDRTAYAGNTIYF
TGTGCCAGCAGTGACTGGGACAGAACAGCCTATGCTGGAAACACCATATATTTT
>-|-|TRBJ1-1|TRBV7-9|14
CASSLGEGRQEAFF
TGTGCCAGCAGCTTAGGAGAGGGAAGGCAAGAAGCTTTCTTT
>TRBD1|-|TRBJ1-4|TRBV7-8|16
CASSFGQGSFGEKLFF
TGTGCCAGCAGCTTCGGACAGGGGAGCTTTGGAGAAAAACTGTTTTTT
>-|few|TRBJ1-5|TRBV7-8|19
CASSLRLAIRENSNQPQHF
TGTGCCAGCAGCTTGAGATTAGCTATCCGGGAAAATAGCAATCAGCCCCAGCATTTT
>TRBD2|once|TRBJ2-3|TRBV5-6|14
CASSSGLRTDTQYF
TGTGCCAGCAGCTCGGGACTACGCACAGATACGCAGTATTTT
>-|-|TRBJ2-3|TRBV7-3|16
CASSPPRGGAGDTQYF
TGTGCCAGCAGCCCCCCTAGGGGGGGGGCGGGAGATACGCAGTATTTT
>TRBD2|-|TRBJ2-1|TRBV4-3|16
CASSQATSVPPNEQFF
TGCGCCAGCAGCCAAGCGACTAGCGTCCCTCCCAATGAGCAGTTCTTC
>TRBD2|once|TRBJ2-5|TRBV15|14
CATSSTSGVKTQYF
TGTGCCACCAGCAGCACTAGCGGGGTAAAGACCCAGTACTTC
>-|-|TRBJ1-5|TRBV19|12
CASTTGTQPQHF
TGTGCCAGTACAACAGGGACCCAGCCCCAGCATTTT
>TRBD1|-|TRBJ2-2|TRBV19|16
CASSIKGQGNTGELFF
TGTGCCAGTAGTATAAAAGGACAGGGGAACACCGGGGAGCTGTTTTTT
>-|-|TRBJ1-1|TRBV11-3|13
CASSLDRNTEAFF
TGTGCCAGCAGCTTAGATCGTAACACTGAAGCTTTCTTT
>TRBD1|-|TRBJ1-1|TRBV13|17
CASSLGSWGQGRTEAFF
TGTGCCAGCAGCTTAGGGTCCTGGGGACAGGGTCGCACTGAAGCTTTCTTT
>-|-|TRBJ1-3|TRBV7-2|13
CASSLELRNTIYF
TGTGCCAGCAGCTTAGAGCTACGAAACACCATATATTTT
>TRBD1|-|TRBJ1-1|TRBV12-5|15
CASGLAGTGNTEAFF
TGTGCTAGTGGTTTGGCCGGGACAGGGAACACTGAAGCTTTCTTT
>-|-|TRBJ1-5|TRBV7-9|14
CASSLDAQNQPQHF
TGTGCCAGCAGCTTAGATGCGCAAAATCAGCCCCAGCATTTT
>-|-|TRBJ1-1|TRBV7-9|15
CASSSMTGAGTEAFF
TGTGCCAGCAGCTCTATGACAGGAGCAGGCACTGAAGCTTTCTTT
>-|-|TRBJ1-5|TRBV11-2|16
CASSLPDLLGGQPQHF
TGTGCCAGCAGCTTACCCGATCTGCTCGGGGGGCAGCCCCAGCATTTT
>-|-|TRBJ2-3|TRBV5-6|16
CASSLSTLRVTDTQYF
TGTGCCAGCAGCTTGTCTACTTTACGTGTCACAGATACGCAGTATTTT
>TRBD2|few|TRBJ2-1|TRBV2|15
CASSERWGGPNEQFF
TGTGCCAGCAGTGAAAGATGGGGGGGACCGAATGAGCAGTTCTTC
>TRBD1|-|TRBJ2-7|TRBV15|13
CATLGTGAYEQYF
TGTGCCACCCTAGGGACAGGGGCCTACGAGCAGTACTTC
>-|-|TRBJ2-1|TRBV2|16
CASKRRGAHSYNEQFF
TGTGCCAGCAAGCGACGGGGGGCTCACTCCTACAATGAGCAGTTCTTC